The rows below give T cell receptor beta chains drawn from one sample of a study of post-analysis software for immune sequencing data. TCRdb redid the calling of the PCR reads with MiXCR, one entry per CDR3 protein. The sample has about half a million distinct CDR3 sequences, around a third seen once. The source material was blood. These TCRs come from a girl aged 2-17 years with multiple sclerosis. CDR3s include the opening cysteine and the closing phenylalanine or tryptophan. Fields, in order: V gene, D gene, clone size, J gene, CDR3 DNA, CDR3 protein. D genes are given only for firm matches. Not all rows give a size; the values are once, few, many and, for expanded clones, a class.

V gene: TRBV3-1
D gene: TRBD1
clone size: -
J gene: TRBJ2-7
CDR3 DNA: TGTGCCAGCAGCCTAGATCCCGGGACAGGGTCCTACGAGCAGTACTTC
CDR3 protein: CASSLDPGTGSYEQYF

V gene: TRBV2
D gene: -
clone size: -
J gene: TRBJ2-3
CDR3 DNA: TGTGCCAGCAGTGTGGCATCCGATACGCAGTATTTT
CDR3 protein: CASSVASDTQYF

V gene: TRBV20-1
D gene: -
clone size: -
J gene: TRBJ1-2
CDR3 DNA: TGCAGTGCTAGCCCGACAACAAGGGGTTTAGCTAACTATGGCTACACCTTC
CDR3 protein: CSASPTTRGLANYGYTF

V gene: TRBV5-1
D gene: -
clone size: -
J gene: TRBJ2-7
CDR3 DNA: TGCGCCAGCAGCTTCATATCCTCCTACGAGCAGTACTTC
CDR3 protein: CASSFISSYEQYF

V gene: TRBV20-1
D gene: -
clone size: -
J gene: TRBJ1-2
CDR3 DNA: TGCAGTGCTAGTTTTGGCAACTATGGCTACACCTTC
CDR3 protein: CSASFGNYGYTF

V gene: TRBV20-1
D gene: -
clone size: many
J gene: TRBJ2-5
CDR3 DNA: TGCAGTGCTAGAGGGTACCAAGAGACCCAGTACTTC
CDR3 protein: CSARGYQETQYF

V gene: TRBV6-5
D gene: TRBD1
clone size: few
J gene: TRBJ2-3
CDR3 DNA: TGTGCCAGCCTCCGGGACAGCAGCACAGATACGCAGTATTTT
CDR3 protein: CASLRDSSTDTQYF

V gene: TRBV20-1
D gene: -
clone size: -
J gene: TRBJ1-2
CDR3 DNA: TGCAGTGCTACTAACTATGGCTACACCTTC
CDR3 protein: CSATNYGYTF

V gene: TRBV6-1
D gene: TRBD1
clone size: -
J gene: TRBJ2-7
CDR3 DNA: TGTGCCAGCAGGGACAGGGCAACCCCCTACGAGCAGTACTTC
CDR3 protein: CASRDRATPYEQYF

V gene: TRBV20-1
D gene: -
clone size: few
J gene: TRBJ1-6
CDR3 DNA: TGCAGTGCAGGGACCTCGTTCCTATCCTATAATTCACCCCTCCACTTT
CDR3 protein: CSAGTSFLSYNSPLHF

V gene: TRBV11-2
D gene: TRBD2
clone size: few
J gene: TRBJ2-5
CDR3 DNA: TGTGCCAGCAGCTTATTTGCGGGGGGTGAAGAGACCCAGTACTTC
CDR3 protein: CASSLFAGGEETQYF

V gene: TRBV27
D gene: TRBD1
clone size: few
J gene: TRBJ1-2
CDR3 DNA: TGTGCCAGCAGTATCTCGTGGACAGGGGGTCCTATCTTCTATGGCTACACCTTC
CDR3 protein: CASSISWTGGPIFYGYTF

V gene: TRBV5-1
D gene: TRBD1
clone size: few
J gene: TRBJ2-5
CDR3 DNA: TGCGCCAGCAGCTTGGTACCCGGGACAGGAAAGACCCAGTACTTC
CDR3 protein: CASSLVPGTGKTQYF

V gene: TRBV6-7
D gene: -
clone size: -
J gene: TRBJ1-1
CDR3 DNA: TGTGCCAGCATCTTACGACGGTACGCTGAAGCTTTCTTT
CDR3 protein: CASILRRYAEAFF

V gene: TRBV9
D gene: -
clone size: -
J gene: TRBJ2-3
CDR3 DNA: TGTGCCAGCAGCGTAGGGGATCTAGCCTACACAGATACGCAGTATTTT
CDR3 protein: CASSVGDLAYTDTQYF

V gene: TRBV20-1
D gene: -
clone size: -
J gene: TRBJ2-3
CDR3 DNA: TGCAGTGCTAGAGACAGCTCTAGCACAGATACGCAGTATTTT
CDR3 protein: CSARDSSSTDTQYF

V gene: TRBV10-3
D gene: -
clone size: -
J gene: TRBJ2-7
CDR3 DNA: TGTGCCATCAGCACAACCGAGGAGGGGACATTCTACGAGCAGTACTTC
CDR3 protein: CAISTTEEGTFYEQYF

V gene: TRBV6-6
D gene: -
clone size: -
J gene: TRBJ1-5
CDR3 DNA: TGTGCCAGCATCGTGGCCCCCACCAGATCTATCCAGCCCCAGCATTTT
CDR3 protein: CASIVAPTRSIQPQHF

V gene: TRBV4-2
D gene: -
clone size: -
J gene: TRBJ2-3
CDR3 DNA: TGTGCCAGCAGCCAACTCCCGGCTGGGGGGGGCAGCACAGATACGCAGTATTTT
CDR3 protein: CASSQLPAGGGSTDTQYF

V gene: TRBV20-1
D gene: -
clone size: -
J gene: TRBJ2-5
CDR3 DNA: TGCAGTGCTAGGGTTTCGGAGACCCAGTACTTC
CDR3 protein: CSARVSETQYF

V gene: TRBV7-2
D gene: TRBD2
clone size: -
J gene: TRBJ2-3
CDR3 DNA: TGTGCCAGCAGCTCTAGCGGGGGGGCTCCAGATACGCAGTATTTT
CDR3 protein: CASSSSGGAPDTQYF

V gene: TRBV5-8
D gene: -
clone size: few
J gene: TRBJ1-2
CDR3 DNA: TGTGCCAGCAGCTTGATACAGAATAGCTATGGCTACACCTTC
CDR3 protein: CASSLIQNSYGYTF

V gene: TRBV20-1
D gene: TRBD1
clone size: -
J gene: TRBJ1-5
CDR3 DNA: TGCAGTGCTGGTCCGGGACAGGGGGCTCAGCCCCAGCATTTT
CDR3 protein: CSAGPGQGAQPQHF

V gene: TRBV5-1
D gene: -
clone size: -
J gene: TRBJ1-1
CDR3 DNA: TGCGCCAGCAGCCCTATACAGGGTAGGGGCACTGAAGCTTTCTTT
CDR3 protein: CASSPIQGRGTEAFF

V gene: TRBV3-1
D gene: -
clone size: -
J gene: TRBJ1-1
CDR3 DNA: TGTGCCAGCAGGCCTACAGCGAACACTGAAGCTTTCTTT
CDR3 protein: CASRPTANTEAFF

V gene: TRBV6-4
D gene: -
clone size: -
J gene: TRBJ2-3
CDR3 DNA: TGTGCCAGCAGTGACTCGCGGGACACAGATACGCAGTATTTT
CDR3 protein: CASSDSRDTDTQYF

V gene: TRBV5-1
D gene: TRBD1
clone size: -
J gene: TRBJ2-3
CDR3 DNA: TGCGCCAGCAGCTTGTCCCCCTCGACAGGGCTGGATACGCAGTATTTT
CDR3 protein: CASSLSPSTGLDTQYF

V gene: TRBV12-3/TRBV12-4
D gene: -
clone size: -
J gene: TRBJ1-5
CDR3 DNA: TGTGCCAGCAGCTCACAGGGCTATAGCAATCAGCCCCAGCATTTT
CDR3 protein: CASSSQGYSNQPQHF

V gene: TRBV5-1
D gene: TRBD2
clone size: -
J gene: TRBJ2-5
CDR3 DNA: TGCGCCAGCAGCGGTGCCGGGGGGGAGCAGTACTTC
CDR3 protein: CASSGAGGEQYF

V gene: TRBV5-4
D gene: -
clone size: -
J gene: TRBJ2-3
CDR3 DNA: TGTGCCAGCAGACGCGGCGGGACACAATCCACAGATACGCAGTATTTT
CDR3 protein: CASRRGGTQSTDTQYF

V gene: TRBV18
D gene: TRBD2
clone size: few
J gene: TRBJ2-1
CDR3 DNA: TGTGCCACCGGGGGGGCCCTCTCCTACAATGAGCAGTTCTTC
CDR3 protein: CATGGALSYNEQFF

V gene: TRBV12-3/TRBV12-4
D gene: -
clone size: -
J gene: TRBJ1-3
CDR3 DNA: TGTGCCAGCAGTGTCACAGGTTTCTCTGGAAACACCATATATTTT
CDR3 protein: CASSVTGFSGNTIYF

V gene: TRBV11-2
D gene: TRBD1
clone size: -
J gene: TRBJ1-6
CDR3 DNA: TGTGCCAGCAGCGCAGGGGGCAACGGCCCTGGCTCCTATAATTCACCCCTCCACTTT
CDR3 protein: CASSAGGNGPGSYNSPLHF

V gene: TRBV2
D gene: -
clone size: -
J gene: TRBJ2-3
CDR3 DNA: TGTGCCAGCAGTGAAGGAGACCACACAGATACGCAGTATTTT
CDR3 protein: CASSEGDHTDTQYF

V gene: TRBV20-1
D gene: -
clone size: -
J gene: TRBJ1-4
CDR3 DNA: TGCAGTGCTAGACAAGAAAAACTGTTTTTT
CDR3 protein: CSARQEKLFF

V gene: TRBV7-2
D gene: TRBD2
clone size: -
J gene: TRBJ2-4
CDR3 DNA: TGTGCCAGCAGCCCCCGATTAGCGGGGGGTAGTAATGAGCAGTACTTC
CDR3 protein: CASSPRLAGGSNEQYF

V gene: TRBV12-3/TRBV12-4
D gene: -
clone size: -
J gene: TRBJ2-2
CDR3 DNA: TGTGCCAGCAGTTTATTGGCAGGGAGCACCGGGGAGCTGTTTTTT
CDR3 protein: CASSLLAGSTGELFF

V gene: TRBV13
D gene: -
clone size: -
J gene: TRBJ2-5
CDR3 DNA: TGTGCCAGCAGCTTAGAGAAGACCCAGTACTTC
CDR3 protein: CASSLEKTQYF

V gene: TRBV7-2
D gene: -
clone size: -
J gene: TRBJ2-1
CDR3 DNA: TGTGCCAGCAGTCGTTCGTACGGGGAGCAGTTCTTC
CDR3 protein: CASSRSYGEQFF

V gene: TRBV5-1
D gene: -
clone size: -
J gene: TRBJ2-3
CDR3 DNA: TGCGCCAGCAGCTTGGATGAGCGAGGTCCAGATACGCAGTATTTT
CDR3 protein: CASSLDERGPDTQYF

V gene: TRBV6-1
D gene: -
clone size: few
J gene: TRBJ1-2
CDR3 DNA: TGTGCCAGCTCCTTGGCTTTTAACTATGGCTACACCTTC
CDR3 protein: CASSLAFNYGYTF

V gene: TRBV15
D gene: -
clone size: -
J gene: TRBJ1-1
CDR3 DNA: TGTGCCACCAGCAGAGAAGGCGGAGACGCTGAAGCTTTCTTT
CDR3 protein: CATSREGGDAEAFF

V gene: TRBV28
D gene: -
clone size: few
J gene: TRBJ1-4
CDR3 DNA: TGTGCCAGCAGTTTAGCAGATCAGGAGGAAAAACTGTTTTTT
CDR3 protein: CASSLADQEEKLFF

V gene: TRBV11-2
D gene: TRBD1
clone size: few
J gene: TRBJ2-1
CDR3 DNA: TGTGCCAGCAGCTTTGGACAGGGGATGCCTGAGCAGTTCTTC
CDR3 protein: CASSFGQGMPEQFF

V gene: TRBV4-1
D gene: -
clone size: many
J gene: TRBJ2-1
CDR3 DNA: TGTGCCAGCAGCTTGTCAGGCAATGAGCAGTTCTTC
CDR3 protein: CASSLSGNEQFF

V gene: TRBV9
D gene: -
clone size: few
J gene: TRBJ1-2
CDR3 DNA: TGTGCCAGCAGCGTAGCGAGAGACGGCTATGGCTACACCTTC
CDR3 protein: CASSVARDGYGYTF